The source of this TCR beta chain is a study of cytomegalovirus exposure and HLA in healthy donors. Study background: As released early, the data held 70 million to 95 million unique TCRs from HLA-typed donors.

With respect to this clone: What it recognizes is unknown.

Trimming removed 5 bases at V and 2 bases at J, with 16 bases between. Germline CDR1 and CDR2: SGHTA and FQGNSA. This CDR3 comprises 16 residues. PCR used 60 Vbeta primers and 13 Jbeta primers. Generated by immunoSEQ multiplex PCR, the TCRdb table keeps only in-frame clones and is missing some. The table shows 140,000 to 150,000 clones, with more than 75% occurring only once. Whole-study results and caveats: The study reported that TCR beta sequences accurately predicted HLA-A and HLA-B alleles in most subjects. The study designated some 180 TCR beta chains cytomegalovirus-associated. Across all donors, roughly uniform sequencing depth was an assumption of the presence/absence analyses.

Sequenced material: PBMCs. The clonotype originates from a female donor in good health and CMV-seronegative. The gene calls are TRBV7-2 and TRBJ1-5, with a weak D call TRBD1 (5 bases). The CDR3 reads CASSLGGAGGNQPQHF. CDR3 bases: TGTGCCAGCAGCCTCGGGGGTGCGGGGGGCAATCAGCCCCAGCATTTT.